This T cell receptor beta chain came from a study of technical replicates of blood from a handful of donors. The repertoire was sequenced with immunoSEQ multiplex PCR; TCRdb's copy has only in-frame clones and lacks some. Of 95,000 or so clones in the sample, 90% to 95% were seen once. Germline V gives CDR1 MNHEY, CDR2 SVGAGI. V was clipped by 8 bases and J by 8 bases, with 15 bases between them. The CDR3 extends over 13 amino acids. The material sequenced was T cells isolated from PBMCs. The source is a human donor in good health. The V and J genes are TRBV6-5 and TRBJ2-2; possible D gene TRBD2, 5 bases. The CDR3 region has the DNA TGTGCCAGCTCCCAGGTGGGGAGTGGGGAGCTGTTTTTT. This translates into CASSQVGSGELFF.